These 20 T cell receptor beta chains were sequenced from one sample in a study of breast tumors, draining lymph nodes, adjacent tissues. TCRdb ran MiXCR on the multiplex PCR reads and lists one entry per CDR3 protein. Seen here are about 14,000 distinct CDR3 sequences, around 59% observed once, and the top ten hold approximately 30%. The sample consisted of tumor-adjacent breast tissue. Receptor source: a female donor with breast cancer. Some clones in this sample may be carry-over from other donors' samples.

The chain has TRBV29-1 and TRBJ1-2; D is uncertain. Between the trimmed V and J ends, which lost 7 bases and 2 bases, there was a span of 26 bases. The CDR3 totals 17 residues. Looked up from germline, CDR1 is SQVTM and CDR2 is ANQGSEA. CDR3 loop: CSGPDPPRGPVNYGYTF. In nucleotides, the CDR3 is TGCAGCGGCCCCGACCCCCCCCGAGGGCCCGTAAACTATGGCTACACCTTC.

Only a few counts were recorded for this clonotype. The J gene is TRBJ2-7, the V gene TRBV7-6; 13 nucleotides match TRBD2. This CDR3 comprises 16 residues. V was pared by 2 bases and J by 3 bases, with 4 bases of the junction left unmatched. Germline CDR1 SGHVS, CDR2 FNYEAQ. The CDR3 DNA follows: TGTGCCAGCAGCTTAACCGGGACTAGCGGGATCTACGAGCAGTACTTC. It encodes CASSLTGTSGIYEQYF. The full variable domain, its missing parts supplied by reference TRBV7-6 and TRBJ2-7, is GAGVSQSPRYKVTKRGQDVALRCDPISGHVSLYWYRQALGQGPEFLTYFNYEAQQDKSGLPNDRFSAERPEGSISTLTIQRTEQRDSAMYRCASSLTGTSGIYEQYFGPGTRLTVT.

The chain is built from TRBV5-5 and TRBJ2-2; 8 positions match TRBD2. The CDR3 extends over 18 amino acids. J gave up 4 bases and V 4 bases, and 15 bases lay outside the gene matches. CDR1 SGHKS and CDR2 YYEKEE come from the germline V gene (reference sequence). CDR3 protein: CASSPSPSAGAGTGELFF. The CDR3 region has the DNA TGTGCCAGCAGCCCTAGCCCCTCAGCGGGAGCGGGCACCGGGGAGCTGTTTTTT.

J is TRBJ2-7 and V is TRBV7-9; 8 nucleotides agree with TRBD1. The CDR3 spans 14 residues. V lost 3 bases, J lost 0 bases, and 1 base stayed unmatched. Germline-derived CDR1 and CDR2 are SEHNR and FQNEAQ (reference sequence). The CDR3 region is CASSFTGGSYEQYF. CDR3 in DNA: TGTGCCAGCAGCTTTACAGGGGGCTCCTACGAGCAGTACTTC.

The CDR3 here is CASSCVFNRDKEKLFF. The DNA for the CDR3 is TGTGCCAGCAGTTGCGTTTTTAACAGGGATAAGGAAAAACTGTTTTTT. The chain has TRBV6-2 or TRBV6-3 and TRBJ1-4, with a possible D match to TRBD1 (6 bases). In germline, CDR1 is MNHEY, CDR2 SVGEGT. The ends were cut back, 4 bases at V and 8 bases at J, with 20 bases in the middle. The CDR3 totals 16 residues.

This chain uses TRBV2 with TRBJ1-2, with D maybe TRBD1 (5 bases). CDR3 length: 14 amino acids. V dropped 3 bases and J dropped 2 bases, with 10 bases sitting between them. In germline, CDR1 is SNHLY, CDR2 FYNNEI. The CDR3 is CASSEVEGNYGYTF. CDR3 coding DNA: TGTGCCAGCAGTGAGGTAGAGGGGAACTATGGCTACACCTTC.

CDR3 in amino acids: CSAPKAGEKLFF. The CDR3 DNA is TGCAGTGCCCCGAAGGCAGGGGAAAAACTGTTTTTT. The genes are TRBV20-1 and TRBJ1-4; a weak D match, TRBD1 (5 bases). V shed 6 bases and J shed 8 bases, with 13 bases lying between them. CDR1 and CDR2 (germline): DFQATT, SNEGSKA (reference sequence). The CDR3 loop spans 12 amino acids.

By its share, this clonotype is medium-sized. Here the CDR3 reads CASSVTGFNTIYF. In DNA, the CDR3 is TGTGCCAGCAGCGTAACAGGGTTTAACACCATATATTTT. The rearrangement links TRBV7-8 to TRBJ1-3, with TRBD1 as a possible D gene (6 bases). The germline V gene encodes CDR1 SGHVS and CDR2 FQNEAQ. Trimming removed 5 bases from V and 7 bases from J, with 12 bases in between. This CDR3 has 13 amino acids. Together with reference TRBV7-8 and TRBJ1-3, the CDR3 gives the full variable domain: GAGVSQSPRYKVAKRGQDVALRCDPISGHVSLFWYQQALGQGPEFLTYFQNEAQLDKSGLPSDRFFAERPEGSVSTLKIQRTQQEDSAVYLCASSVTGFNTIYFGEGSWLTVV.

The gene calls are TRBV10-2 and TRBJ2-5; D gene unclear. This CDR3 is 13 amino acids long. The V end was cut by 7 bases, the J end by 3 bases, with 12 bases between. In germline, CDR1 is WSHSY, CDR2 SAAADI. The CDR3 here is CASNWGSEETQYF. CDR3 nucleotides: TGCGCCAGCAATTGGGGTTCGGAAGAGACCCAGTACTTC.

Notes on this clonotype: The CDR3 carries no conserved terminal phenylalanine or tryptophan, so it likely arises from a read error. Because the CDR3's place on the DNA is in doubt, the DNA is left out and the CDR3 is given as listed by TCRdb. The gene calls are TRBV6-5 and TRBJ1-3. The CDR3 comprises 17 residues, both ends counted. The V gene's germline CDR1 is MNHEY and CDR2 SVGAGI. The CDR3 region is CASSHGLRSSSGNTIHC.

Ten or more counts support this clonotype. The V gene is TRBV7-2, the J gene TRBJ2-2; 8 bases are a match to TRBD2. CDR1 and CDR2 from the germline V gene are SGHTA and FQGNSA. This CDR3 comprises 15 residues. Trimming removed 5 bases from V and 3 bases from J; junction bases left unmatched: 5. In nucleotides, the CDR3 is TGTGCCAGCAGCCCTTACGGGGGGGACACCGGGGAGCTGTTTTTT. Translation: CASSPYGGDTGELFF.

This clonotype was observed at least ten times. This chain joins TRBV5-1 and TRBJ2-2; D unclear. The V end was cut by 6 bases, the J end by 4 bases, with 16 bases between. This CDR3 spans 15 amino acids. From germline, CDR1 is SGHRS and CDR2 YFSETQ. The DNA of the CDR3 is TGCGCCAGCAAAAACACAACCCAAATCACCGGGGAGCTGTTTTTT. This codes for CASKNTTQITGELFF.

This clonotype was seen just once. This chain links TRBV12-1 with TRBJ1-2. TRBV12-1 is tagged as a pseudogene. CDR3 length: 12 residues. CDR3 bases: TGTGCCAGCAGCCTTTATCGATTGCGCTACACCTTC. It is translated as CASSLYRLRYTF.

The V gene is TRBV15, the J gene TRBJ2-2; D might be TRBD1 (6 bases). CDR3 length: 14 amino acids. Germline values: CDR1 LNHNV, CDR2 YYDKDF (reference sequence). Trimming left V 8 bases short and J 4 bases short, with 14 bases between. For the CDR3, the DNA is TGTGCCACCCGAACCGGACAGAGCACCGGGGAGCTGTTTTTT. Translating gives CATRTGQSTGELFF.

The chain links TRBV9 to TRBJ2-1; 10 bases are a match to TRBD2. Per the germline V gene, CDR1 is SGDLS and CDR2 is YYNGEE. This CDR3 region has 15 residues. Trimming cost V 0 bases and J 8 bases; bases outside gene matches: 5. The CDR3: CASSVEPSGSYEQFF. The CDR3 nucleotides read TGTGCCAGCAGCGTAGAGCCTAGCGGGAGTTATGAGCAGTTCTTC.

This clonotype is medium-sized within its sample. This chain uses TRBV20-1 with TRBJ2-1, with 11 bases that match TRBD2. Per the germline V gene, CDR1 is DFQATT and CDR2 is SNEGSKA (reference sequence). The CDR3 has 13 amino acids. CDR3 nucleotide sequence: TGCACCGGGACTAGCGGTTCCTACAATGAGCAGTTCTTC. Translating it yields CTGTSGSYNEQFF.

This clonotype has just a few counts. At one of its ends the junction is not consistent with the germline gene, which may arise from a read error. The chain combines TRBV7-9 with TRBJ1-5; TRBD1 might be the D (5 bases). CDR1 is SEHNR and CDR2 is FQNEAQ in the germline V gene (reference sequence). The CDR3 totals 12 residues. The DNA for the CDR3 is TGTGCGAGCAGCAGGGACAATCAGCCCCAGCATTTT. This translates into CASSRDNQPQHF. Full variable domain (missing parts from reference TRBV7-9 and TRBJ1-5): DTGVSQNPRHKITKRGQNVTFRCDPISEHNRLYWYRQTLGQGPEFLTYFQNEAQLEKSRLLSDRFSAERPKGSFSTLEIQRTEQGDSAMYLCASSRDNQPQHFGDGTRLSIL.

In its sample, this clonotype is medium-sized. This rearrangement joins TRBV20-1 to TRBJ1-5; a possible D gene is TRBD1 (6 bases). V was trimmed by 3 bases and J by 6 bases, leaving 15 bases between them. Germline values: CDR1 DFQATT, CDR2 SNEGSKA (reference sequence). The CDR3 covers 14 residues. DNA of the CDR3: TGCAGTGCTAGGGGGGGGGCTCTTACTCAGCCCCAGCATTTT. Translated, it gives CSARGGALTQPQHF.

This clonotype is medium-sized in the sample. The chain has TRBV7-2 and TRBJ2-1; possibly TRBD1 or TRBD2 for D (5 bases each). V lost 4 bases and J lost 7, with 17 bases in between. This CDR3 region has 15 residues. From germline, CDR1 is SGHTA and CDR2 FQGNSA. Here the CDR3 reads CASSSPGRMGNEQFF. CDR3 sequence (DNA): TGTGCCAGCAGCTCGCCGGGACGGATGGGGAATGAGCAGTTCTTC.

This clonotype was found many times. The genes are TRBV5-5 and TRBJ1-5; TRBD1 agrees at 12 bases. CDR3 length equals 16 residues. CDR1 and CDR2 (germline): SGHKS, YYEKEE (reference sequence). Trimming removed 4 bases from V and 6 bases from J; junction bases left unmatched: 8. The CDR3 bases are TGTGCCAGCAGCGTGGAGGGACAGGGGGCCGGTCAGCCCCAGCATTTT. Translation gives CASSVEGQGAGQPQHF.